This T cell receptor beta chain is from a study of T-cell memory formation after mild COVID-19. The study's findings and limits: Cross-reactive memory appears to have joined, as suggested by some responding clones showing up in pre-infection memory.

This clonotype occurred a few times. Its antigen remains unknown. With constant-segment primers, 5'RACE yielded cDNA libraries of TCR alpha and TCR beta that carried sample barcodes and UMIs. One entry per CDR3 protein results from TCRdb running MiXCR on the 5' RACE reads. This sample yields 340,000 or so distinct CDR3 sequences, of which 10% to 15% are seen a single time; 20% to 25% belongs to the top ten. Germline V gene lookup returns CDR1 ENHRY and CDR2 SYGVKD. V was shortened by 3 bases and J by 1 base, with 6 bases between the two germline ends. The CDR3 consists of 14 residues. The sequenced sample consisted of PBMCs or a T cell subset sorted from them (not recorded which). The sequence came from a man between 18 and 29 years old who had mild COVID-19 (a few samples of this study predate the infection). Cell type and time point are not known. The V and J genes are TRBV10-3 and TRBJ2-2; D unresolved. The CDR3 coding sequence is TGTGCCATCAGTGAACGCGGGAACACCGGGGAGCTGTTTTTT. Residues: CAISERGNTGELFF.